This T cell receptor beta chain was sequenced during a study of cytomegalovirus exposure and HLA in healthy donors. General study points: Reportedly, a later analysis found an Asian-associated ancestry cluster had fewer N-insertions than the approximately 600-donor mean.

Germline CDR1 is LNHDA and CDR2 is SQIVND (reference sequence). This CDR3 region has 13 residues. Trimming took off 4 bases at V and 2 bases at J, with 6 bases between the two ends. A remark on this clone: The target antigen is unknown.

Donors counted as nominally healthy when sampled, yet unrecorded immune exposures were likely. Use of 60 Vbeta and 13 Jbeta primers characterized the PCR. Method: immunoSEQ multiplex PCR; TCRdb's copy keeps in-frame clones and lacks some. The table lists about 130,000 clones, 65% to 80% of them singletons. Input material: PBMCs. The genes are TRBV19 and TRBJ1-3, with D hard to call. The source is a human donor in good health. The CDR3 DNA follows: TGTGCCAGTAGTACCAACACTGGAAACACCATATATTTT. Protein product: CASSTNTGNTIYF. Together with reference TRBV19 and TRBJ1-3, the CDR3 gives the full variable domain: DGGITQSPKYLFRKEGQNVTLSCEQNLNHDAMYWYRQDPGQGLRLIYYSQIVNDFQKGDIAEGYSVSREKKESFPLTVTSAQKNPTAFYLCASSTNTGNTIYFGEGSWLTVV.